This entry lists 22 T cell receptor beta chains sequenced from one sample in a study of blood T cell repertoires in COVID-19 (dated by TCRdb to the early 2020s). Library preparation employed the immunoSEQ multiplex PCR assay. In TCRdb, the immuneACCESS table is reduced to in-frame sequences with V and J assigned. These tables do not hold every clone; where another copy was compared, an unresolved V gene accounts for under half, and the others remain unexplained. The sample table shows around 300,000 clones, and about 88% are seen once. Of the sample, approximately 2% falls within the top ten clones. The sequencing sample was made of PBMCs or T cells enriched from blood (not recorded which). These receptor sequences come from a woman in her sixties in a cohort exposed to, infected with or recovered from COVID-19 (not recorded which).

The V and J genes are TRBV18 and TRBJ2-7, with TRBD2 identical over 13 bases. Germline V CDR1 and CDR2: KGHSH, LQKENI. The junction had 9 bases not matched to a gene; V was cut back by 2 bases and J by 5 bases. The CDR3 runs to 17 residues. As DNA, the CDR3 is TGTGCCAGCTCACCATACGGGACTAGCGGGAAATTCAACGAGCAGTACTTC. Translating it yields CASSPYGTSGKFNEQYF.

This chain connects TRBV19 to TRBJ2-7; D gene ambiguous. The CDR3 consists of 13 residues. Germline V gene data show CDR1 as LNHDA and CDR2 as SQIVND (reference sequence). V lost 3 bases to trimming and J lost 3 bases, with 9 bases between them. Written as DNA, the CDR3 is TGTGCCAGTAGTATGAGAAACGGCTACGAGCAGTACTTC. Its translation is CASSMRNGYEQYF.

The chain links TRBV15 to TRBJ2-5; unclear D gene. CDR3 length: 13 amino acids. CDR1 and CDR2 (germline): LNHNV, YYDKDF (reference sequence). The V end was cut by 1 base, the J end by 5 bases, with 8 bases between. The chain's CDR3 is CATSRASWETQYF. CDR3 in DNA: TGTGCCACCAGCAGAGCGAGCTGGGAGACCCAGTACTTC.

The chain links TRBV30 to TRBJ2-2; 7 bases fit TRBD2. The CDR3 spans 16 residues. CDR1 is GTSNPN, CDR2 SVGIG, per germline (reference sequence). J was trimmed by 1 base and V by 5 bases; bases with no gene match: 10. The CDR3 region has the DNA TGTGCCTGGGAGCTGGGAGGGAGCAGGAACACCGGGGAGCTGTTTTTT. Encoded protein: CAWELGGSRNTGELFF.

The chain uses TRBV28 and TRBJ2-7; 9 bases agree with TRBD2. Germline V gives CDR1 MDHEN, CDR2 SYDVKM. The CDR3 loop spans 15 amino acids. After removal of 5 bases from V and 6 bases from J, the junction contained 11 bases not matched to a gene. CDR3 nucleotide sequence: TGTGCCAGCAGTCCATTAGCGGGAGAGAGTCGCGAGCAGTACTTC. Translated, it gives CASSPLAGESREQYF.

Turning to this clone: One junction end does not reproduce the germline sequence, and a read error may be involved. The chain recombines TRBV7-7 with TRBJ2-5, with 12 bases identical to TRBD2. The CDR3 is 17 residues long. Germline CDR1 reads SSHAT; CDR2 reads FNYEAQ (reference sequence). The CDR3 DNA is TGTGCTAGCAGCTTAGGGCTAGCGGGAGGGCCTATGGAGACCCAGTACTTC. Translation gives CASSLGLAGGPMETQYF.

The gene calls are TRBV28 and TRBJ1-2; TRBD1 matches 11 bases. Germline V gives CDR1 MDHEN, CDR2 SYDVKM. This CDR3 spans 16 amino acids. The J segment lost 7 bases and the V segment lost 1 base, leaving 8 bases of the junction unmatched. In DNA form, the CDR3 reads TGTGCCAGCAGTTTATTAGGACAGGGGGCATTTCGTGGCTACACCTTC. Translated: CASSLLGQGAFRGYTF.

V is TRBV11-2 and J is TRBJ2-7; 10 positions agree with TRBD1. The CDR3 runs 14 residues. Germline V gene sequence: CDR1 SGHAT, CDR2 FQNNGV. Unmatched junction bases numbered 7, after V lost 5 bases and J lost 6 bases. The DNA of the CDR3 is TGTGCCAGCAGCACCGGGACAGGGGCGGCCGAGCAGTACTTC. It yields the protein CASSTGTGAAEQYF. The full variable domain, its missing parts supplied by reference TRBV11-2 and TRBJ2-7, is EAGVAQSPRYKIIEKRQSVAFWCNPISGHATLYWYQQILGQGPKLLIQFQNNGVVDDSQLPKDRFSAERLKGVDSTLKIQPAKLEDSAVYLCASSTGTGAAEQYFGPGTRLTVT.

The V call is TRBV10-3, the J call TRBJ2-5; 14 bases are shared with TRBD2. V was clipped by 2 bases and J by 2 bases; unmatched bases: 1. This CDR3 has 16 amino acids. Germline V lookup: CDR1 ENHRY, CDR2 SYGVKD. This chain's CDR3 is CAISEGLAGGQETQYF. CDR3 sequence (DNA): TGTGCCATCAGTGAGGGACTAGCGGGAGGACAAGAGACCCAGTACTTC.

V gene TRBV6-5 combines with J gene TRBJ1-2; 8 nucleotides match TRBD1. CDR1 and CDR2 from the germline V gene are MNHEY and SVGAGI. The CDR3 runs to 15 residues. Trimming took 2 bases from V and 7 from J; bases not matched to a gene: 9. CDR3 coding DNA: TGTGCCAGCAGTTACAGCCCGGACAGGGACGCTGGCTACACCTTC. It translates to CASSYSPDRDAGYTF.

As concerns this clone: Within the sample, other DNA sequences also encode this same CDR3. This rearrangement joins TRBV19 to TRBJ1-2, with TRBD1 matching over 8 bases. The CDR3 loop spans 13 amino acids. CDR1 LNHDA and CDR2 SQIVND come from the germline V gene (reference sequence). V dropped 3 bases and J dropped 8; count of bases not matched to a gene: 5. CDR3 region: CASSIGQGGGYTF. The CDR3 region has the DNA TGTGCCAGTAGTATCGGACAGGGCGGCGGCTACACCTTC.

The chain joins TRBV7-8 to TRBJ1-5; TRBD1 matches 7 bases. The germline V gene has CDR1 SGHVS and CDR2 FQNEAQ. CDR3 length: 17 residues. V lost 0 bases, J lost 3 bases, and 8 bases stayed unmatched. CDR3 protein: CASSLAGGPGFNQPQHF. CDR3 bases: TGTGCCAGCAGCTTAGCAGGGGGCCCTGGTTTCAATCAGCCCCAGCATTTT.

This clone was seen only once. This sequence joins TRBV12-3 or TRBV12-4 and TRBJ2-1; the match to TRBD1 covers 7 bases. The CDR3 extends over 13 amino acids. J gave up 2 bases and V 6 bases, and 1 base lay outside the gene matches. The CDR3 DNA reads as TGTGCCAGCAGGACAGGGCCCTACAATGAGCAGTTCTTC. Its translation: CASRTGPYNEQFF.

The chain joins TRBV29-1 to TRBJ2-3, with 7 bases that match TRBD1. This CDR3 has 13 residues. Looked up from germline, CDR1 is SQVTM and CDR2 is ANQGSEA. V shed 6 bases, J shed 0 bases, and the junction held 3 bases outside the gene matches. This CDR3 is CSVTGASTDTQYF. DNA for the CDR3: TGCAGCGTAACAGGGGCTAGCACAGATACGCAGTATTTT.

V gene TRBV2 combines with J gene TRBJ2-1, with D possibly being TRBD2 (6 bases). The CDR3 covers 14 residues. CDR1 is SNHLY, CDR2 FYNNEI, per germline. Trimming left V 6 bases short and J 10 bases short, with 19 bases between. CDR3 in DNA: TGTGCCAGCAGACTTTGGGACTCCTGGACGGAGCAGTTCTTC. It translates to CASRLWDSWTEQFF.

This clone was seen just once. The genes are TRBV7-6 and TRBJ2-2; D gene ambiguous. The germline V gene encodes CDR1 SGHVS and CDR2 FNYEAQ. The V and J ends lost 7 bases and 4 bases respectively, with 13 bases between them. The CDR3 loop spans 14 amino acids. CDR3 in amino acids: CASTRSTATGELFF. In DNA, the CDR3 is TGTGCCAGCACCCGATCGACTGCCACCGGGGAGCTGTTTTTT.

The chain links TRBV7-2 to TRBJ2-2, with 14 bases fitting TRBD2. J gave up 9 bases and V 5 bases, and 8 bases lay outside the gene matches. CDR1 and CDR2 (germline): SGHTA, FQGNSA. This CDR3 is 16 amino acids long. The CDR3 reads CASSPHGTSGSRELFF. CDR3 DNA sequence: TGTGCCAGCAGCCCCCACGGGACTAGCGGGAGTAGGGAGCTGTTTTTT.

V gene TRBV27 combines with J gene TRBJ1-4; 7 positions agree with TRBD1. Germline V gene sequence: CDR1 MNHEY, CDR2 SMNVEV (reference sequence). The CDR3 length is 16 residues. The J segment lost 6 bases and the V segment lost 5 bases, leaving 12 bases of the junction unmatched. The CDR3 loop is CASSRKAQGPDEKLFF. For the CDR3, the DNA is TGTGCCAGCAGTCGCAAAGCACAGGGGCCGGATGAAAAACTGTTTTTT.

The rearrangement uses TRBV20-1 and TRBJ1-2; 8 bases align to TRBD1. The CDR3 contains 13 residues. Germline V lookup: CDR1 DFQATT, CDR2 SNEGSKA (reference sequence). J was trimmed by 8 bases and V by 3 bases; bases with no gene match: 8. The CDR3 protein is CSASKQGAQGYTF. CDR3 DNA sequence: TGCAGTGCTAGTAAGCAGGGGGCGCAAGGCTACACCTTC.

The chain recombines TRBV19 with TRBJ1-5; a possible D gene is TRBD1 (5 bases). The CDR3 covers 15 residues. Deletions cut 0 bases from V and 6 bases from J, with 12 bases between. The germline V gene has CDR1 LNHDA and CDR2 SQIVND (reference sequence). Written as DNA, the CDR3 is TGTGCCAGTAGTATAGATCTTTGGGGCAGTCAGCCCCAGCATTTT. It specifies CASSIDLWGSQPQHF.

The rearrangement uses TRBV2 and TRBJ2-5, with 13 bases matching TRBD2. From germline, CDR1 is SNHLY and CDR2 FYNNEI. After removal of 6 bases from V and 4 bases from J, the junction contained 8 bases not matched to a gene. The CDR3 is 16 residues long. The CDR3 DNA sequence: TGTGCCAGCAGCGCGGGACTAGCGGGAAATAGAGAGACCCAGTACTTC. This encodes CASSAGLAGNRETQYF.

The chain recombines TRBV7-2 with TRBJ1-1; D ambiguous. This CDR3 region has 13 residues. The germline V gene encodes CDR1 SGHTA and CDR2 FQGNSA. Trimming left V 4 bases short and J 4 bases short, with 10 bases between. This CDR3 reads CASSSGLVTEAFF. The CDR3 nucleotides read TGTGCCAGCAGCTCTGGACTAGTCACTGAAGCTTTCTTT.